Listed below are T cell receptor beta chains from one sample, sequenced in a study of shared clonotypes between healthy human individuals. Assay used: immunoSEQ multiplex PCR; TCRdb lists only in-frame clones, some missing. Of about 2.4 million clones listed, about 92% are singletons. Material for sequencing was naive CD4+ T cells sorted from blood. Receptors originate from a man aged 18 to 30 in good health. Both conserved end residues are part of each CDR3. A D gene is named only where the DNA matches it firmly. Size is omitted from some rows. Given values are once, few, many or a class for expanded clones.

v_gene: TRBV9
abundance: -
d_gene: -
j_gene: TRBJ2-2
CDR3nt: TGTGCCAGCAGCCCCGACTATGTCGGGGAGCTGTTTTTT
CDR3aa: CASSPDYVGELFF

v_gene: TRBV7-9
abundance: -
d_gene: -
j_gene: TRBJ2-7
CDR3nt: TGTGCCAGCAGCCTCACAGGGGAGGGATACGAGCAGTACTTC
CDR3aa: CASSLTGEGYEQYF

v_gene: TRBV6-1
abundance: -
d_gene: -
j_gene: TRBJ1-2
CDR3nt: TGTGCCAGCAGTGAACCCCTGACAAACTATGGCTACACCTTC
CDR3aa: CASSEPLTNYGYTF

v_gene: TRBV9
abundance: -
d_gene: -
j_gene: TRBJ2-5
CDR3nt: TGTGCCAGCAGCCCTACAGGTTGGGGACAGACCCAGTACTTC
CDR3aa: CASSPTGWGQTQYF

v_gene: TRBV29-1
abundance: -
d_gene: -
j_gene: TRBJ2-2
CDR3nt: TGCAGCGTTGGAGACACCGGGGAGCTGTTTTTT
CDR3aa: CSVGDTGELFF

v_gene: TRBV19
abundance: -
d_gene: TRBD1
j_gene: TRBJ1-5
CDR3nt: TGTGCCAGTAGTATACAGGGGGGACAGCCCCAGCATTTT
CDR3aa: CASSIQGGQPQHF

v_gene: TRBV2
abundance: once
d_gene: TRBD1
j_gene: TRBJ1-2
CDR3nt: TGTGCCAGCAGTGTTAAGACAGGGCTAGGGTATGGCTACACCTTC
CDR3aa: CASSVKTGLGYGYTF

v_gene: TRBV19
abundance: -
d_gene: TRBD2
j_gene: TRBJ2-3
CDR3nt: TGTGCCAGTAGCGGGACTAGCGGTAGCACAGATACGCAGTATTTT
CDR3aa: CASSGTSGSTDTQYF

v_gene: TRBV5-1
abundance: -
d_gene: TRBD1
j_gene: TRBJ2-5
CDR3nt: TGCGCCAGCAGCTTGAGTACAGGGGCAACCAGCCAGTACTTC
CDR3aa: CASSLSTGATSQYF

v_gene: TRBV15
abundance: -
d_gene: -
j_gene: TRBJ1-5
CDR3nt: TGTGCCACCAGCAGAGAATTACAGAGCAATCAGCCCCAGCATTTT
CDR3aa: CATSRELQSNQPQHF

v_gene: TRBV9
abundance: -
d_gene: -
j_gene: TRBJ2-1
CDR3nt: TGTGCCAGCAGCCTCCACGCAGGGGGGGGTGAGCAGTTCTTC
CDR3aa: CASSLHAGGGEQFF

v_gene: TRBV25-1
abundance: once
d_gene: -
j_gene: TRBJ2-4
CDR3nt: TGTGCCAGCAGTGAACACCAGGGTTCCATTCAGTACTTC
CDR3aa: CASSEHQGSIQYF

v_gene: TRBV5-1
abundance: -
d_gene: -
j_gene: TRBJ2-7
CDR3nt: TGCGCCAGCAGCTTGGCAGGGGAGGTCTCCTACGAGCAGTACTTC
CDR3aa: CASSLAGEVSYEQYF

v_gene: TRBV6-1
abundance: -
d_gene: TRBD1
j_gene: TRBJ1-2
CDR3nt: TGTGCCAGCAGTGAAAAGGGCAGGGACAGAGGCTACACCTTC
CDR3aa: CASSEKGRDRGYTF

v_gene: TRBV9
abundance: -
d_gene: -
j_gene: TRBJ1-1
CDR3nt: TGTGCCAGCAGCCCACACGGGGAACTGAACACTGAAGCTTTCTTT
CDR3aa: CASSPHGELNTEAFF

v_gene: TRBV6-4
abundance: -
d_gene: -
j_gene: TRBJ2-6
CDR3nt: TGTGCCAGCAAACAAGACTCTGGGGCCAACGTCCTGACTTTC
CDR3aa: CASKQDSGANVLTF

v_gene: TRBV14
abundance: -
d_gene: TRBD2
j_gene: TRBJ2-7
CDR3nt: TGTGCCAGCAGCCAGACCCCGGGACTAGCGGGAGGGCCCTCTGCCCACGAGCAGTACTTC
CDR3aa: CASSQTPGLAGGPSAHEQYF

v_gene: TRBV7-8
abundance: -
d_gene: -
j_gene: TRBJ1-5
CDR3nt: TGTGCCAGCAGCTTAGCATCAGCGGGCAATCAGCCCCAGCATTTT
CDR3aa: CASSLASAGNQPQHF

v_gene: TRBV2
abundance: few
d_gene: TRBD1
j_gene: TRBJ1-3
CDR3nt: TGTGCCAGCAGTGGACAGGGTCTCTACTCTGGAAACACCATATATTTT
CDR3aa: CASSGQGLYSGNTIYF

v_gene: TRBV11-3
abundance: once
d_gene: -
j_gene: TRBJ2-1
CDR3nt: TGTGCCAGCAGCTCCTCCCGGGGGAATGAGCAGTTCTTC
CDR3aa: CASSSSRGNEQFF

v_gene: TRBV9
abundance: once
d_gene: TRBD2
j_gene: TRBJ2-7
CDR3nt: TGTGCCAGCAGCGTCGAGGCGGGCGGGAGTTTCTACGAGCAGTACTTC
CDR3aa: CASSVEAGGSFYEQYF

v_gene: TRBV6-5
abundance: -
d_gene: TRBD2
j_gene: TRBJ2-3
CDR3nt: TGTGCCAGCAGCCGCGGGAGGGGCGTAGATACGCAGTATTTT
CDR3aa: CASSRGRGVDTQYF

v_gene: TRBV6-1
abundance: few
d_gene: -
j_gene: TRBJ1-1
CDR3nt: TGTGCCAGCAGTGTTGAAGGACCAAACACTGAAGCTTTCTTT
CDR3aa: CASSVEGPNTEAFF

v_gene: TRBV29-1
abundance: few
d_gene: -
j_gene: TRBJ1-1
CDR3nt: TGCAGCGTTGGGAGCCTCAACACTGAAGCTTTCTTT
CDR3aa: CSVGSLNTEAFF

v_gene: TRBV5-4
abundance: -
d_gene: -
j_gene: TRBJ1-3
CDR3nt: TGTGCCAGCAGCTTGGGAGACAGGAGCTCTGGAAACACCATATATTTT
CDR3aa: CASSLGDRSSGNTIYF

v_gene: TRBV6-6
abundance: -
d_gene: -
j_gene: TRBJ1-6
CDR3nt: TGTGCCAGCAGTTACATCGAGAGCTCCTATAATTCACCCCTCCACTTT
CDR3aa: CASSYIESSYNSPLHF

v_gene: TRBV30
abundance: -
d_gene: TRBD1
j_gene: TRBJ2-2
CDR3nt: TGTGCCTGGAGTGACACAGGGGCCGGGGCGCTGTTTTTT
CDR3aa: CAWSDTGAGALFF

v_gene: TRBV28
abundance: -
d_gene: TRBD2
j_gene: TRBJ2-5
CDR3nt: TGTGCCAGCAGTCAGCGCCCCCTTAGCGGGGGGGAAGAGACCCAGTACTTC
CDR3aa: CASSQRPLSGGEETQYF

v_gene: TRBV5-8
abundance: -
d_gene: -
j_gene: TRBJ1-5
CDR3nt: TGTGCCAGCAGCCCGGGCCGGTGGGAGCAGCCCCAGCATTTT
CDR3aa: CASSPGRWEQPQHF

v_gene: TRBV28
abundance: -
d_gene: TRBD1
j_gene: TRBJ2-1
CDR3nt: TGTGCCAGCAGCCAATCCCCGACAGGGGAGCAGTTCTTC
CDR3aa: CASSQSPTGEQFF

v_gene: TRBV7-2
abundance: once
d_gene: -
j_gene: TRBJ2-7
CDR3nt: TGTGCCAGCAGCTTACCGGGACCCCAGGAGCAGTACTTC
CDR3aa: CASSLPGPQEQYF

v_gene: TRBV15
abundance: few
d_gene: TRBD1
j_gene: TRBJ1-1
CDR3nt: TGTGCCACCAGCAGAAGGACAGGGCTGCGGAACACTGAAGCTTTCTTT
CDR3aa: CATSRRTGLRNTEAFF

v_gene: TRBV11-2
abundance: -
d_gene: -
j_gene: TRBJ1-1
CDR3nt: TGTGCCAGCAGCTTAGCTTTTGGGCTTCCGAACACTGAAGCTTTCTTT
CDR3aa: CASSLAFGLPNTEAFF

v_gene: TRBV7-2
abundance: -
d_gene: TRBD2
j_gene: TRBJ2-5
CDR3nt: TGTGCCAGCAGCCCGCAAGCTTTCTTCGGGGGGGATCAAGAGACCCAGTACTTC
CDR3aa: CASSPQAFFGGDQETQYF

v_gene: TRBV18
abundance: -
d_gene: TRBD2
j_gene: TRBJ2-7
CDR3nt: TGTGCCAGCTCACGGGCTAGCGGCTCCTACGAGCAGTACTTC
CDR3aa: CASSRASGSYEQYF

v_gene: TRBV7-2
abundance: -
d_gene: -
j_gene: TRBJ2-3
CDR3nt: TGTGCCAGCAGCTTTACAGCGTCGTATTCTAGCACAGATACGCAGTATTTT
CDR3aa: CASSFTASYSSTDTQYF

v_gene: TRBV28
abundance: -
d_gene: -
j_gene: TRBJ1-4
CDR3nt: TGTGCCAGCCTAGATTCGGGGGGTCGTGAAAAACTGTTTTTT
CDR3aa: CASLDSGGREKLFF

v_gene: TRBV2
abundance: -
d_gene: -
j_gene: TRBJ2-1
CDR3nt: TGTGCCAGCAGTGAATACCGGGATTACAATGAGCAGTTCTTC
CDR3aa: CASSEYRDYNEQFF

v_gene: TRBV4-2
abundance: once
d_gene: -
j_gene: TRBJ2-7
CDR3nt: TGTGCCAGCAGCCAAGTGGGATACGCATACGAGCAGTACTTC
CDR3aa: CASSQVGYAYEQYF

v_gene: TRBV5-1
abundance: -
d_gene: -
j_gene: TRBJ2-7
CDR3nt: TGCGCCAGCAGCTTGGTAGGGCCCTTTTACGAGCAGTACTTC
CDR3aa: CASSLVGPFYEQYF

v_gene: TRBV5-1
abundance: -
d_gene: -
j_gene: TRBJ2-2
CDR3nt: TGCGCCAGCAGCCCAGGGAATGCGAACACCGGGGAGCTGTTTTTT
CDR3aa: CASSPGNANTGELFF

v_gene: TRBV5-8
abundance: -
d_gene: -
j_gene: TRBJ1-6
CDR3nt: TGTGCCAGCAGCTTACAAGGGGGGGGTCAGCCGTATTCACCCCTCCACTTT
CDR3aa: CASSLQGGGQPYSPLHF

v_gene: TRBV10-2
abundance: -
d_gene: TRBD1
j_gene: TRBJ1-6
CDR3nt: TGCGCCAGCAGTTGGGACAGGGTAGGGTCACCCCTCCACTTT
CDR3aa: CASSWDRVGSPLHF

v_gene: TRBV5-6
abundance: once
d_gene: -
j_gene: TRBJ1-1
CDR3nt: TGTGCCAGCGGGAGGGAACAGAACACTGAAGCTTTCTTT
CDR3aa: CASGREQNTEAFF

v_gene: TRBV13
abundance: few
d_gene: -
j_gene: TRBJ1-1
CDR3nt: TGTGCCAGCAGCTTGACGAGGGGCGCGGACACTGAAGCTTTCTTT
CDR3aa: CASSLTRGADTEAFF

v_gene: TRBV27
abundance: -
d_gene: -
j_gene: TRBJ1-6
CDR3nt: TGTGCCAGCAGTCTCGCAGCTGAGAGATGGTCACCCCTCCACTTT
CDR3aa: CASSLAAERWSPLHF

v_gene: TRBV18
abundance: -
d_gene: TRBD1
j_gene: TRBJ2-7
CDR3nt: TGTGCCAGCTCCCCGGGACAGACCTCCTACGAGCAGTACTTC
CDR3aa: CASSPGQTSYEQYF

v_gene: TRBV27
abundance: -
d_gene: -
j_gene: TRBJ2-7
CDR3nt: TGTGCCAGCAGCCCCTCCCGAGGGTTTCCCCCCCACGAGCAGTACTTC
CDR3aa: CASSPSRGFPPHEQYF

v_gene: TRBV2
abundance: once
d_gene: -
j_gene: TRBJ1-1
CDR3nt: TGTGCCAGCAGCTTGGGACCCATGAACACTGAAGCTTTCTTT
CDR3aa: CASSLGPMNTEAFF

v_gene: TRBV28
abundance: -
d_gene: -
j_gene: TRBJ1-6
CDR3nt: TGTGCCAGCAGTTTCTCGGGGCTAGGCGGTTCACCCCTCCACTTT
CDR3aa: CASSFSGLGGSPLHF